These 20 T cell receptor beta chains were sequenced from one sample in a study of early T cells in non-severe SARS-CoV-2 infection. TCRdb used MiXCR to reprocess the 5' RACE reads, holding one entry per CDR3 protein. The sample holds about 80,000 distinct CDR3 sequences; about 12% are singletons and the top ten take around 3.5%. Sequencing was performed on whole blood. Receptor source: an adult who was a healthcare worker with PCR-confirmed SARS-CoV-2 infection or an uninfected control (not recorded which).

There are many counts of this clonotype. The CDR3 protein is CSARDGMNTEAFF. CDR3 bases: TGCAGTGCTAGAGATGGTATGAACACTGAAGCTTTCTTT. The chain joins TRBV20-1 to TRBJ1-1; D is unresolved. Trimming removed 0 bases from V and 0 bases from J, with 5 bases in between. CDR3 length equals 13 residues. Germline V lookup: CDR1 DFQATT, CDR2 SNEGSKA (reference sequence).

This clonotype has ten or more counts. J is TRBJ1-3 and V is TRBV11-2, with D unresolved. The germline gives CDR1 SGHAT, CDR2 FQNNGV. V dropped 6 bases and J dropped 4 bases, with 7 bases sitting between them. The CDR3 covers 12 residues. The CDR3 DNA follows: TGTGCCAGCAGAGACTACGGAAACACCATATATTTT. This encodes CASRDYGNTIYF.

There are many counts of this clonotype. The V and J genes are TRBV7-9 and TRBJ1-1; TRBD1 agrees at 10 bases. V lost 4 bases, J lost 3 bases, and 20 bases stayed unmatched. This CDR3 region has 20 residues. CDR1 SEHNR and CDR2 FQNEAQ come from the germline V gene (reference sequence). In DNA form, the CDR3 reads TGTGCCAGCAGCTCCTCAGACAGGGGGCGGTATGAGGGGTTGGACACTGAAGCTTTCTTT. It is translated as CASSSSDRGRYEGLDTEAFF.

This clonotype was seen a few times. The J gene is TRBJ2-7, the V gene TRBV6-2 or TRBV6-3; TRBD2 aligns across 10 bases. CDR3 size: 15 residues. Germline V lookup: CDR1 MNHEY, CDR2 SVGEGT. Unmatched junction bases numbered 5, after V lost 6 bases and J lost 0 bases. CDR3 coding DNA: TGTGCCAGCAGCCCGTCTAGCGGGAGCTCCTACGAGCAGTACTTC. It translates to CASSPSSGSSYEQYF.

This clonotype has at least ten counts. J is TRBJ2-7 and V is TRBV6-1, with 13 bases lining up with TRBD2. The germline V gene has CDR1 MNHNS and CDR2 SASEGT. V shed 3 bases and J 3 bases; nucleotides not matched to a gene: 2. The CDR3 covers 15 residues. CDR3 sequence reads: CASSEGLAGSYEQYF. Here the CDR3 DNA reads TGTGCCAGCAGTGAGGGACTAGCGGGAAGCTACGAGCAGTACTTC.

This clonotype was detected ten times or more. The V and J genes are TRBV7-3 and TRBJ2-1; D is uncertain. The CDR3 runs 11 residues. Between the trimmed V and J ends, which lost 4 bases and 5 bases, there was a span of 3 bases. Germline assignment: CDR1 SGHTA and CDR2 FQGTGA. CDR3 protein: CASSSNNEQFF. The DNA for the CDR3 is TGTGCCAGCAGCTCGAACAATGAGCAGTTCTTC.

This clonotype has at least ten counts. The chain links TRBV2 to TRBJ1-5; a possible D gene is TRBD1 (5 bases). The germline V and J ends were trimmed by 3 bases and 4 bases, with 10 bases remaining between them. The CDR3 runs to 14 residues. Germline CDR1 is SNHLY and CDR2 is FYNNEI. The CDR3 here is CASSEGRKNQPQHF. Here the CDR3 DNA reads TGTGCCAGCAGTGAGGGGCGGAAAAATCAGCCCCAGCATTTT.

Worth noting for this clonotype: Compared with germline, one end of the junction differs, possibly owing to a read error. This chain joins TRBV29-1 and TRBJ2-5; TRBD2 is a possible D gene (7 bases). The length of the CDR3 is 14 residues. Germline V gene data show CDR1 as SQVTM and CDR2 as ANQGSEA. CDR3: CTVRRGGRQETQYF. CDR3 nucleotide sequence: TGCACCGTTCGGAGGGGGGGAAGGCAAGAGACCCAGTACTTC.

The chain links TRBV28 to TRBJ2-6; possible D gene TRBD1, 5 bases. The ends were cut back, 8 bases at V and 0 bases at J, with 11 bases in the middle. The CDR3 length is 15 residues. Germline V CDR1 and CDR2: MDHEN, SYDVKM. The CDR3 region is CASVPGFSGANVLTF. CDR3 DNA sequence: TGTGCCAGCGTTCCAGGGTTCTCTGGGGCCAACGTCCTGACTTTC.

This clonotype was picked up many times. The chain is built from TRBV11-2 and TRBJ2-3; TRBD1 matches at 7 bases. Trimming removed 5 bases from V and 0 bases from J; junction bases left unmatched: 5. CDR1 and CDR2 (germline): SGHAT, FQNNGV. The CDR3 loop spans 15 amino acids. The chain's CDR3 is CASSPGDRSTDTQYF. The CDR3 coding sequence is TGTGCCAGCAGCCCCGGGGACAGAAGCACAGATACGCAGTATTTT. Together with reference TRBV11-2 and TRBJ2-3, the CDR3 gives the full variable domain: EAGVAQSPRYKIIEKRQSVAFWCNPISGHATLYWYQQILGQGPKLLIQFQNNGVVDDSQLPKDRFSAERLKGVDSTLKIQPAKLEDSAVYLCASSPGDRSTDTQYFGPGTRLTVL.

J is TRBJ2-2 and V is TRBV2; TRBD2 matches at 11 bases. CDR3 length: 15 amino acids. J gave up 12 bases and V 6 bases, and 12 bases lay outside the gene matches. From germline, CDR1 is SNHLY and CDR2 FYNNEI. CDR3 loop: CASRNLAGGGGKLFF. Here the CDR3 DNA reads TGTGCCAGCAGAAACCTAGCGGGAGGAGGGGGGAAGCTGTTTTTT.

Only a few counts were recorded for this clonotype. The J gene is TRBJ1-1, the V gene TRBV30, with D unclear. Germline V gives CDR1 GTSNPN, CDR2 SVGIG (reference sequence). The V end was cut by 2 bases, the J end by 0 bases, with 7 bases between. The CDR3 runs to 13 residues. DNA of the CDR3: TGTGCCTGGAGTCCGGGGATGAACACTGAAGCTTTCTTT. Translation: CAWSPGMNTEAFF. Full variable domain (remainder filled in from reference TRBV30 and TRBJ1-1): SQTIHQWPATLVQPVGSPLSLECTVEGTSNPNLYWYRQAAGRGLQLLFYSVGIGQISSEVPQNLSASRPQDRQFILSSKKLLLSDSGFYLCAWSPGMNTEAFFGQGTRLTVV.

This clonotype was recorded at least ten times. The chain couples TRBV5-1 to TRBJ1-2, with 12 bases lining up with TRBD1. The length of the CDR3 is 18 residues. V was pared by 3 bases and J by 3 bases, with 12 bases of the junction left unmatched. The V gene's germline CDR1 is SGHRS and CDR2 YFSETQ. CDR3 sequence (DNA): TGCGCCAGCAGCTCCTATCCGCGGGACAGGGGGCGCGACTATGGCTACACCTTC. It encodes CASSSYPRDRGRDYGYTF.

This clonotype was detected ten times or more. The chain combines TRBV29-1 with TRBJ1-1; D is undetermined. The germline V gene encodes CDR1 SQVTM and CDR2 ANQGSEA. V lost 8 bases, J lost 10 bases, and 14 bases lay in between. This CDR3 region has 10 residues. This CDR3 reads CSPRGHRAFF. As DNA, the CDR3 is TGCAGCCCCCGGGGTCACCGAGCTTTCTTT.

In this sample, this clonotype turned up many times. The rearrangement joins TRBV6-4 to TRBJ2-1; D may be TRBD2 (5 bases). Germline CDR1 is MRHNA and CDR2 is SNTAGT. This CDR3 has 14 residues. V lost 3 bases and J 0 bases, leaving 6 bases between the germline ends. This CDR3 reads CASSEGSSYNEQFF. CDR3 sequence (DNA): TGTGCCAGCAGTGAAGGGAGCTCCTACAATGAGCAGTTCTTC.

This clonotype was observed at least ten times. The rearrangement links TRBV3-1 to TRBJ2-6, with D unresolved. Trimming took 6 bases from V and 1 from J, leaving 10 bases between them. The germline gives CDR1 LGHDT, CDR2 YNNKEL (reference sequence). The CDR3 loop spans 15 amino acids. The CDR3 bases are TGTGCCAGCAGACTTACCCCGTCTGGGGCCAACGTCCTGACTTTC. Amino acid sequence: CASRLTPSGANVLTF.

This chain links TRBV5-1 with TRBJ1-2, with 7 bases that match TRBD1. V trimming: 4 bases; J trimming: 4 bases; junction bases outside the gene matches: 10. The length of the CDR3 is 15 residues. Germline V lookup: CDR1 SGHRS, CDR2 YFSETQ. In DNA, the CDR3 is TGCGCCAGCAGCGCGGACATCCGACAGGGCTATGGCTACACCTTC. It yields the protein CASSADIRQGYGYTF.

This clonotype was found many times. This chain's CDR3 is CASSLQGPDTQYF. In DNA, the CDR3 is TGTGCCAGCAGCCTCCAGGGCCCGGATACGCAGTATTTT. This chain joins TRBV14 and TRBJ2-3, with TRBD1 as a possible D gene (5 bases). The germline gives CDR1 SGHDN, CDR2 FVKESK. V lost 4 bases to trimming and J lost 6 bases, with 11 bases between them. The CDR3 covers 13 residues.

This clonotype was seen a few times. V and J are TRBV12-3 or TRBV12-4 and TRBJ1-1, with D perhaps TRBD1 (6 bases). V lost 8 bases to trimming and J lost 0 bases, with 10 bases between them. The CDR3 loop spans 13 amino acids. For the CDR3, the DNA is TGTGCCAGCGCCGGACAGTTGAACACTGAAGCTTTCTTT. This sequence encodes CASAGQLNTEAFF.

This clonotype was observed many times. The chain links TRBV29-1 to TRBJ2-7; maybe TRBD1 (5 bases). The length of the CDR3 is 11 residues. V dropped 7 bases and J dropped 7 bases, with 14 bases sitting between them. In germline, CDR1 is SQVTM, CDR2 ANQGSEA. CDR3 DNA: TGCAGCGCCGGAACAGGAATTGAGCAGTACTTC. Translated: CSAGTGIEQYF.